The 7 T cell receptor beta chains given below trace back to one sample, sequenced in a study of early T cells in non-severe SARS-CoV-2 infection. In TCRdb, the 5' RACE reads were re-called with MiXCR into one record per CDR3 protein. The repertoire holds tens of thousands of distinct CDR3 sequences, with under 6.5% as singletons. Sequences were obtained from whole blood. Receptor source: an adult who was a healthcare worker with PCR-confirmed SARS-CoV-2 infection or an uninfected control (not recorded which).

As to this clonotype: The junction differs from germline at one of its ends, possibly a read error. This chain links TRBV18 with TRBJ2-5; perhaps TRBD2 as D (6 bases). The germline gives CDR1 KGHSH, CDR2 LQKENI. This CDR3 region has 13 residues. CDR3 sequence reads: CTSSPWGEETQYF. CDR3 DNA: TGTACCAGCTCACCCTGGGGGGAAGAGACCCAGTACTTC.

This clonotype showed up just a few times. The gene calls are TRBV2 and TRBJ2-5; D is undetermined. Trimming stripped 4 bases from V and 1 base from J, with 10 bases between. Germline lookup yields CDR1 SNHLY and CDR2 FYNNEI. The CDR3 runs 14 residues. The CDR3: CASSAGVFQETQYF. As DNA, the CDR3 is TGTGCCAGCAGTGCAGGAGTTTTCCAAGAGACCCAGTACTTC.

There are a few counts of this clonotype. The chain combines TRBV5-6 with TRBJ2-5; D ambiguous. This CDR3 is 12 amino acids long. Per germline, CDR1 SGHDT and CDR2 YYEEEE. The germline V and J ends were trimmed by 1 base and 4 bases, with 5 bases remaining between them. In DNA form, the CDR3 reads TGTGCCAGCAGCTTGTCCCCAGAGACCCAGTACTTC. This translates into CASSLSPETQYF.

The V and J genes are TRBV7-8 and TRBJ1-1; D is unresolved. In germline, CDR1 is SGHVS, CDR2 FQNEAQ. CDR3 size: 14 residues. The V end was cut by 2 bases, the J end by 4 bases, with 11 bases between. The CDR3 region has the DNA TGTGCCAGCAGCTTAACAGAACTGAGCACTGAAGCTTTCTTT. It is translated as CASSLTELSTEAFF.

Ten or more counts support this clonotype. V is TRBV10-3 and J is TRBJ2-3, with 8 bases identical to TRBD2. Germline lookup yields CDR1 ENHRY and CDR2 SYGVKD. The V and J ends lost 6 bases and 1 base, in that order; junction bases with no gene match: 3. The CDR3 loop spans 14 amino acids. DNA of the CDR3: TGTGCCATCAGAAGTAGCGGGGGCACAGATACGCAGTATTTT. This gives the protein CAIRSSGGTDTQYF.

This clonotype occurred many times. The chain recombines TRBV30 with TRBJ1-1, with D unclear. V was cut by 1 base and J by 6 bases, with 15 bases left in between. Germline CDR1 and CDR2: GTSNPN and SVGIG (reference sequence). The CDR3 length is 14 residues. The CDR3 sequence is CAWSAPPRFSEAFF. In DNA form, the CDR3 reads TGTGCCTGGAGTGCTCCCCCTCGGTTCTCTGAAGCTTTCTTT.

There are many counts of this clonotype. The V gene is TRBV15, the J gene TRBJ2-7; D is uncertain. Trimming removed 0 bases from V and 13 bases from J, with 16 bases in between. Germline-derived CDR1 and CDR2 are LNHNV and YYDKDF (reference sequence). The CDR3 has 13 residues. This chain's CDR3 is CATSRDALAKRYF. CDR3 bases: TGTGCCACCAGCAGAGATGCGCTGGCCAAGCGATACTTC.